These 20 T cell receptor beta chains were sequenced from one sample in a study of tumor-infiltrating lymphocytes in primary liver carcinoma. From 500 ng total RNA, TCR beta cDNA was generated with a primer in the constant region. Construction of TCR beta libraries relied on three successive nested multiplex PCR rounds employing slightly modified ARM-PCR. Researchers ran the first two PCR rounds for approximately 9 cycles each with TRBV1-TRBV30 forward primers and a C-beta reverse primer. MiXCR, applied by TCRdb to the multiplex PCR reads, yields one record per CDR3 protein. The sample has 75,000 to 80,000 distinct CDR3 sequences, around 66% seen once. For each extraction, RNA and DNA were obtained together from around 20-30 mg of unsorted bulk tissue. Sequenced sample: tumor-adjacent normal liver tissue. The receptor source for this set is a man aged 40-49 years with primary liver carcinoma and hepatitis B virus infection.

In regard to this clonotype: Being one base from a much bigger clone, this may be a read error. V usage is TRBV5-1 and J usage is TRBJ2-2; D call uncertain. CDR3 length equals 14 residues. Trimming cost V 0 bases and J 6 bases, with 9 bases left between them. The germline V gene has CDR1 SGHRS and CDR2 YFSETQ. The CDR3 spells CASSLERISGELFF. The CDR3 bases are TGCGCCAGCAGCTTGGAACGGATCTCCGGGGAGCTGTTTTTT.

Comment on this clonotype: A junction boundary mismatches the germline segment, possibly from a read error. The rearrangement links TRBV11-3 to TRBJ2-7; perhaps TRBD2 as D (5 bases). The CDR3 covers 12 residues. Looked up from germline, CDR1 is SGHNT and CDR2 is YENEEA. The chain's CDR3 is CTSSSQWEEQYF. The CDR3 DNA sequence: TGTACCAGCAGCTCCCAATGGGAGGAGCAGTACTTC.

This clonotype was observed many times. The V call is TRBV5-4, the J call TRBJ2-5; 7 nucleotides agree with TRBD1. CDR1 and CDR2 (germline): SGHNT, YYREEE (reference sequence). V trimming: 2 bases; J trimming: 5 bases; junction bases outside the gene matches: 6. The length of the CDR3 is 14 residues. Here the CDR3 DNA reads TGTGCCAGCAGCTTACAGGGGATAGGGGAGACCCAGTACTTC. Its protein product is CASSLQGIGETQYF. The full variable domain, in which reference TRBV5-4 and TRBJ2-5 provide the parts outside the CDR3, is ETGVTQSPTHLIKTRGQQVTLRCSSQSGHNTVSWYQQALGQGPQFIFQYYREEENGRGNFPPRFSGLQFPNYSSELNVNALELDDSALYLCASSLQGIGETQYFGPGTRLLVL.

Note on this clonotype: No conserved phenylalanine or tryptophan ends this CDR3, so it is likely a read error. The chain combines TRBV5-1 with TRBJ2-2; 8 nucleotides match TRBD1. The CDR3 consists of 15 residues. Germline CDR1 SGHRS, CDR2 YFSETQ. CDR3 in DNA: TGCGCCAGCAGCTTGCAGGGGGCGAACAGCGGGGAGCTGTTTTTG. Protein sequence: CASSLQGANSGELFL.

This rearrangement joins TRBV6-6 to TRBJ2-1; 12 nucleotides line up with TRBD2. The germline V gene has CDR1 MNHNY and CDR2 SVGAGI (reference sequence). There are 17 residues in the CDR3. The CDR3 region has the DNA TGTGCTAACAGTTACTCGACTAGCGGGAGCTCCTACAATGAGCAGTTCTTC. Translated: CANSYSTSGSSYNEQFF.

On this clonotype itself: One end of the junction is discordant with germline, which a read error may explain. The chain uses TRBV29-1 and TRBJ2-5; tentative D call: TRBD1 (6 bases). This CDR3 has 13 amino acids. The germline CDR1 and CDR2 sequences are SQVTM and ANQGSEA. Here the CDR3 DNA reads TGCAGCGTTGAAGGGGACATACAAGAGGCCCAGTACTTC. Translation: CSVEGDIQEAQYF.

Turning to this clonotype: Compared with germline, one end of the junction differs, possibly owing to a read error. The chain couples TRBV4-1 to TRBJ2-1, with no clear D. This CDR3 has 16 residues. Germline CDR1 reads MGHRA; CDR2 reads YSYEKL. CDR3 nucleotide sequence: TGCGCCAGCAGCCAAGACGCGTATACCTTCTACATTGAGCAGTTCTTC. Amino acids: CASSQDAYTFYIEQFF.

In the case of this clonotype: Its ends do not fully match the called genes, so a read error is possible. CDR3 DNA sequence: TGTGTCAGCAGCTTAGCGACAATCTACGAGCAGTACTTC. Its translation is CVSSLATIYEQYF. The V and J genes are TRBV11-2 and TRBJ2-7; D perhaps matches TRBD2 (5 bases). Germline V gene data show CDR1 as SGHAT and CDR2 as FQNNGV. The CDR3 is made up of 13 amino acids.

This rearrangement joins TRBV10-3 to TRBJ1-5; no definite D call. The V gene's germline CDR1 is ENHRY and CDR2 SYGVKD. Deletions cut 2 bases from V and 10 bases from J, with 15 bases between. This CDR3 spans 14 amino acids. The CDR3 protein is CAISERGANKPQHF. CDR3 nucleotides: TGTGCCATCAGTGAGCGGGGAGCGAATAAACCCCAGCATTTT.

CDR3: CASSATLGTRGSGANVLTF. The CDR3 nucleotides read TGTGCCAGCAGTGCAACCCTCGGGACTAGAGGCTCTGGGGCCAACGTCCTGACTTTC. This chain connects TRBV12-3 or TRBV12-4 to TRBJ2-6, with 8 bases that match TRBD2. V lost 5 bases, J lost 0 bases, and 12 bases stayed unmatched. The CDR3 loop spans 19 amino acids.

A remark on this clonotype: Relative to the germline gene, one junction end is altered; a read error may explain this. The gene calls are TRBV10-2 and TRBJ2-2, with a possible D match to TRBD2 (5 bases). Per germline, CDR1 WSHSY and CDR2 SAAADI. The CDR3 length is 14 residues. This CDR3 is CASSDCGYTGELSF. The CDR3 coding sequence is TGCGCCAGCAGTGACTGTGGGTACACCGGGGAGCTGTCTTTT.

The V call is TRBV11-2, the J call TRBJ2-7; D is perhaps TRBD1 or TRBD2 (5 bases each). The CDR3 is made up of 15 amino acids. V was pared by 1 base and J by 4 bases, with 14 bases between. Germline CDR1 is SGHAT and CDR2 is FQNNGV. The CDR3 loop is CASSLAAREFYEQYF. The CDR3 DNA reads TGTGCCAGCAGCTTAGCGGCCAGGGAGTTTTACGAGCAGTACTTC.

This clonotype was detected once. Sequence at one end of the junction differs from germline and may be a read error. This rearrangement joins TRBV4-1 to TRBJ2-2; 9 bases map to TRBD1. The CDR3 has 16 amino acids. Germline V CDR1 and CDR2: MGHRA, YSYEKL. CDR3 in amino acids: CANNDLDRGLTEELFF. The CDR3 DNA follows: TGCGCCAACAACGATCTAGACAGGGGGTTAACCGAGGAGCTGTTTTTT.

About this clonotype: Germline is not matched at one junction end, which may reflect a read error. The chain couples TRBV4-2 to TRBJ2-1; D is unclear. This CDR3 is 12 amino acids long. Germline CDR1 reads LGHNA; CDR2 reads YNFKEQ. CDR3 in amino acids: CASNVGVNEQFF. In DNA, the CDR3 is TGTGCCAGCAACGTCGGTGTAAATGAGCAGTTCTTT.

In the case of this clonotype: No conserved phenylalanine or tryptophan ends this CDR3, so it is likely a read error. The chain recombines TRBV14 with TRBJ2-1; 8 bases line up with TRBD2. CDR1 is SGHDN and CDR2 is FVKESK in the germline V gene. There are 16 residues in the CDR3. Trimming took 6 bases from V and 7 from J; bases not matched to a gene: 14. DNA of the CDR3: TGTGCCAGCAGTGCCGTAGCGGGATGGGTAAGAAATGAGCAGTTCCTC. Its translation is CASSAVAGWVRNEQFL.

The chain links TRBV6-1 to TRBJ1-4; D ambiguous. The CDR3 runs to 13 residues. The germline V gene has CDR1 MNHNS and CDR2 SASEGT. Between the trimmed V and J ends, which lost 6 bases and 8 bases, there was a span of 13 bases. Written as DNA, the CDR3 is TGTGCCAGCAGGAAGCGGGAGAGGGAAAAACTGTTTTTT. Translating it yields CASRKREREKLFF.

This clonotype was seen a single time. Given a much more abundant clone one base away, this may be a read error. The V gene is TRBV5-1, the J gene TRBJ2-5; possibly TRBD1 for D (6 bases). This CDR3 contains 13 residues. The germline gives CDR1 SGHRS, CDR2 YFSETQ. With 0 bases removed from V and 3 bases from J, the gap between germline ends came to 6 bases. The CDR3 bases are TGCGCCAGCAGCTTGGGGACAGAAGAGACCCAGTACTTC. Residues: CASSLGTEETQYF.

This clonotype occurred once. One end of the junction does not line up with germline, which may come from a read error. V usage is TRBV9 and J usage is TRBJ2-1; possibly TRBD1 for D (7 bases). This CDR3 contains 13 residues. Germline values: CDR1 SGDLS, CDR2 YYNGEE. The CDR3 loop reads CVSGPGGGDEQLF. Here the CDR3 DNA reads TGTGTCAGCGGCCCAGGGGGAGGTGATGAGCAGCTCTTC.

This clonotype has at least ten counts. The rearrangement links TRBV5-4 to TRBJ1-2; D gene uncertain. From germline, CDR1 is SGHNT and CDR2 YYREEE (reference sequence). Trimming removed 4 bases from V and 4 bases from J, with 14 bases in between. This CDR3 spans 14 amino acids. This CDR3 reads CASSLDPSAYGYTF. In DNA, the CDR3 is TGTGCCAGCAGCCTGGATCCTTCAGCCTATGGCTACACCTTC. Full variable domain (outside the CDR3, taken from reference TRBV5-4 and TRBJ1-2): ETGVTQSPTHLIKTRGQQVTLRCSSQSGHNTVSWYQQALGQGPQFIFQYYREEENGRGNFPPRFSGLQFPNYSSELNVNALELDDSALYLCASSLDPSAYGYTFGSGTRLTVV.

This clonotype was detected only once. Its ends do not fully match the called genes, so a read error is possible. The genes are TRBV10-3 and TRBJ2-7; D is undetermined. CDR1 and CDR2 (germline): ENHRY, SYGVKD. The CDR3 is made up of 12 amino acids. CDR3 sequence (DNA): TGTACCATCAGTGAGAATATGGGGGAGCAGTACTTC. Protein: CTISENMGEQYF.